These 22 T cell receptor beta chains were all obtained from the same sample, sequenced in a study of blood T cell repertoires in COVID-19. TCRdb's table, derived via immunoSEQ multiplex PCR, lists solely in-frame clones and lacks some. Seen here are some 320,000 clones, just under 90% observed once, and the top ten hold roughly 10%. The specimen sequenced was peripheral blood. These receptor sequences come from a woman in her twenties or thirties with COVID-19, enrolled during active disease.

The chain couples TRBV5-1 to TRBJ2-1; the match to TRBD2 covers 11 bases. With 5 bases clipped from V and 9 bases from J, the junction kept 10 bases outside the gene matches. Germline V gene lookup returns CDR1 SGHRS and CDR2 YFSETQ. The CDR3 spans 15 residues. The CDR3 sequence: CASSLLSGGAPEQFF. The CDR3 coding sequence is TGCGCCAGCAGTTTACTTAGCGGGGGGGCTCCTGAGCAGTTCTTC.

The chain combines TRBV24-1 with TRBJ2-3; perhaps TRBD2 as D (6 bases). The CDR3 sequence is 15 residues long. The V gene's germline CDR1 is KGHDR and CDR2 SFDVKD. The V and J ends lost 2 bases and 4 bases respectively, with 12 bases between them. The CDR3 DNA reads TGTGCCACCAGTGATTCGGGGCGGGGTGCAGATACGCAGTATTTT. Amino acid sequence: CATSDSGRGADTQYF.

The CDR3: CASSYLGSSTDTQYF. DNA for the CDR3: TGCGCCAGCAGTTATCTTGGCTCCAGCACAGATACGCAGTATTTT. This chain joins TRBV10-1 and TRBJ2-3; D unresolved. The germline V gene has CDR1 WNHNN and CDR2 SYGVQD (reference sequence). The germline V and J ends were trimmed by 5 bases and 0 bases, with 12 bases remaining between them. CDR3 length: 15 amino acids.

The chain carries TRBV5-1 and TRBJ2-2; D might be TRBD1 (6 bases). The CDR3 extends over 15 amino acids. Germline values: CDR1 SGHRS, CDR2 YFSETQ. V shed 4 bases and J shed 7 bases, with 17 bases lying between them. In DNA, the CDR3 is TGCGCCAGCAGCCCGGGAACAGGGATGGACGGGGAGCTGTTTTTT. Protein sequence: CASSPGTGMDGELFF.

This clone was seen more than once but under ten times. The V gene is TRBV6-2 or TRBV6-3, the J gene TRBJ2-3; perhaps TRBD2 as D (7 bases). CDR1 and CDR2 (germline): MNHEY, SVGEGT. Trimming took 5 bases from V and 4 from J, leaving 13 bases between them. The CDR3 covers 14 residues. The CDR3 is CASSGGGGADTQYF. The CDR3 nucleotides are TGTGCCAGCAGTGGAGGGGGGGGTGCAGATACGCAGTATTTT.

This chain connects TRBV12-3 or TRBV12-4 to TRBJ1-5; D is unclear. CDR3 size: 13 residues. The V end lost 3 bases, the J end lost 4 bases, and 7 bases lay between the germline ends. The CDR3 DNA follows: TGTGCCAGCAGTTTTGCGGTGAATCAGCCCCAGCATTTT. Translating it yields CASSFAVNQPQHF.

The chain links TRBV5-1 to TRBJ1-2; D call uncertain. Germline V gene sequence: CDR1 SGHRS, CDR2 YFSETQ. Trimming took 0 bases from V and 0 from J, leaving 9 bases between them. CDR3 length: 15 amino acids. The CDR3 DNA reads as TGCGCCAGCAGCTTGGACGGTATGACTAACTATGGCTACACCTTC. Protein: CASSLDGMTNYGYTF.

The gene calls are TRBV13 and TRBJ2-1; unclear D gene. Trimming removed 2 bases at V and 3 bases at J, with 11 bases between. CDR1 and CDR2 from the germline V gene are PRHDT and FYEKMQ (reference sequence). CDR3 length equals 15 residues. The CDR3 coding sequence is TGTGCCAGCAGCTTACTATTTACTGGCTACAATGAGCAGTTCTTC. Translated, it gives CASSLLFTGYNEQFF.

Only one count was recorded for this clone. This sequence joins TRBV5-4 and TRBJ2-2; 9 nucleotides align to TRBD1. Germline values: CDR1 SGHNT, CDR2 YYREEE (reference sequence). Losses at the gene ends were 5 bases for V and 4 bases for J; bases not matched to a gene: 9. The CDR3 sequence is 16 residues long. CDR3 coding DNA: TGTGCCAGCAGAATTGGGACAGGGTTAACCACCGGGGAGCTGTTTTTT. Translated, it gives CASRIGTGLTTGELFF.

The chain uses TRBV4-2 and TRBJ1-2; 8 nucleotides match TRBD1. Germline V gene sequence: CDR1 LGHNA, CDR2 YNFKEQ. V gave up 1 base and J gave up 8 bases; unmatched junction bases: 18. The CDR3 is 18 residues long. CDR3 amino acids: CASSQAPGQETSLSGYTF. CDR3 nucleotides: TGTGCCAGCAGCCAAGCCCCGGGACAGGAGACCTCCCTATCCGGCTACACCTTC.

V and J are TRBV6-5 and TRBJ1-5, with D unclear. The germline CDR1 and CDR2 sequences are MNHEY and SVGAGI. The CDR3 is 16 residues long. V was pared by 0 bases and J by 0 bases, with 9 bases between. The CDR3: CASSYSSTYSNQPQHF. The CDR3 DNA reads TGTGCCAGCAGTTACTCATCCACATATAGCAATCAGCCCCAGCATTTT.

The sample holds a few counts of this clone. The chain is built from TRBV27 and TRBJ2-7; D is uncertain. Trimming stripped 3 bases from V and 0 bases from J, with 6 bases between. The CDR3 is 13 amino acids. The germline V gene encodes CDR1 MNHEY and CDR2 SMNVEV (reference sequence). CDR3 bases: TGTGCCAGCAGTTTTTCCAGCTCCTACGAGCAGTACTTC. This codes for CASSFSSSYEQYF.

A single count supports this clone. The CDR3 reads CASSLDGTAVYGYTF. The CDR3, as DNA: TGTGCCAGCAGCTTAGACGGGACAGCCGTCTATGGCTACACCTTC. V gene TRBV7-9 combines with J gene TRBJ1-2, with 7 bases aligning to TRBD1. Trimming at V came to 1 base and at J to 4 bases, leaving 6 bases not matched to a gene. Germline CDR1 is SEHNR and CDR2 is FQNEAQ (reference sequence). The CDR3 runs to 15 residues. Full variable domain (remainder filled in from reference TRBV7-9 and TRBJ1-2): DTGVSQNPRHKITKRGQNVTFRCDPISEHNRLYWYRQTLGQGPEFLTYFQNEAQLEKSRLLSDRFSAERPKGSFSTLEIQRTEQGDSAMYLCASSLDGTAVYGYTFGSGTRLTVV.

The genes are TRBV20-1 and TRBJ1-1, with D perhaps TRBD1 (6 bases). The V end lost 5 bases, the J end lost 10 bases, and 14 bases lay between the germline ends. This CDR3 region has 11 residues. Germline V gene sequence: CDR1 DFQATT, CDR2 SNEGSKA (reference sequence). For the CDR3, the DNA is TGCAGTGCTGAAACAGGGTCGGGAGCTTTCTTT. Its translation is CSAETGSGAFF.

This chain uses TRBV20-1 with TRBJ2-3; TRBD2 matches at 10 bases. The CDR3 spans 15 residues. Trimming took 3 bases from V and 3 from J; bases not matched to a gene: 6. Germline V gene lookup returns CDR1 DFQATT and CDR2 SNEGSKA (reference sequence). The CDR3 sequence is CSASGLADYTDTQYF. CDR3 nucleotides: TGCAGTGCTAGTGGACTAGCGGATTATACAGATACGCAGTATTTT.

This chain uses TRBV6-4 with TRBJ2-1, with unresolved D. This CDR3 is built from 14 residues. V shed 4 bases and J shed 3 bases, with 10 bases lying between them. Germline V gene sequence: CDR1 MRHNA, CDR2 SNTAGT. The CDR3 DNA sequence: TGTGCCAGCAGTGGAGATCCTAACTACAATGAGCAGTTCTTC. Translated: CASSGDPNYNEQFF.

The V call is TRBV24-1, the J call TRBJ2-5, with 11 positions matching TRBD1. J lost 4 bases, V lost 1 base, and 13 bases had no gene match. This CDR3 is built from 19 residues. The germline gives CDR1 KGHDR, CDR2 SFDVKD. CDR3 residues: CATSDFYRGGQGARETQYF. The CDR3 nucleotides read TGTGCCACCAGTGATTTTTATCGGGGAGGACAGGGGGCCCGAGAGACCCAGTACTTC.

The gene calls are TRBV5-5 and TRBJ1-2; D is uncertain. Trimming shortened V by 6 bases and J by 5 bases, and 17 bases separated the two germline ends. The CDR3 sequence is 14 residues long. Germline V gene lookup returns CDR1 SGHKS and CDR2 YYEKEE (reference sequence). The CDR3 is CASNLGWAAYGYTF. CDR3 DNA sequence: TGTGCCAGCAACTTAGGATGGGCCGCGTATGGCTACACCTTC.

The CDR3 bases are TGTGCCAGCAGTTTTGAAGGTGGTCAGGGTCTGGCCTACGAGCAGTACTTC. This codes for CASSFEGGQGLAYEQYF. This rearrangement joins TRBV27 to TRBJ2-7; a weak D match, TRBD1 (5 bases). Germline V gene lookup returns CDR1 MNHEY and CDR2 SMNVEV (reference sequence). V lost 3 bases to trimming and J lost 2 bases, with 20 bases between them. The CDR3 is made up of 17 amino acids.

V gene TRBV6-1 combines with J gene TRBJ1-1, with D unresolved. The germline V gene has CDR1 MNHNS and CDR2 SASEGT. V lost 2 bases, J lost 13 bases, and 17 bases lay in between. The CDR3 covers 13 residues. The chain's CDR3 is CASSELRSGIGFF. The CDR3 bases are TGTGCCAGCAGTGAACTTAGGTCAGGTATTGGTTTCTTT.

This chain connects TRBV10-2 to TRBJ2-5; the match to TRBD1 covers 11 bases. Per germline, CDR1 WSHSY and CDR2 SAAADI. The CDR3 spans 13 residues. Trimming at V came to 6 bases and at J to 10 bases, leaving 7 bases not matched to a gene. The CDR3: CASRDGTGGNQYF. In DNA form, the CDR3 reads TGCGCCAGCAGGGACGGGACAGGGGGTAACCAGTACTTC.

The CDR3 sequence: CATSGSGGVSNQPQHF. In nucleotides, the CDR3 is TGTGCCACCAGCGGCAGCGGAGGGGTGAGCAATCAGCCCCAGCATTTT. The rearrangement links TRBV15 to TRBJ1-5, with D tentatively TRBD1 (5 bases). The germline V gene has CDR1 LNHNV and CDR2 YYDKDF (reference sequence). V lost 5 bases, J lost 1 base, and 15 bases lay in between. The CDR3 totals 16 residues.